One sample yielded the 15 T cell receptor beta chains listed below, sequenced in a study of early T cells in non-severe SARS-CoV-2 infection. TCRdb used MiXCR to reprocess the 5' RACE reads, holding one entry per CDR3 protein. There are just under 65,000 distinct CDR3 sequences in the sample; more than 7% occur only once, and 10% to 15% lies in the top ten. The sample consisted of whole blood, taken at baseline. These receptor sequences come from an adult who was a healthcare worker with PCR-confirmed SARS-CoV-2 infection or an uninfected control (not recorded which).

This clonotype was observed a few times. V usage is TRBV15 and J usage is TRBJ2-1; 8 bases are a match to TRBD2. After removal of 5 bases from V and 6 bases from J, the junction contained 12 bases not matched to a gene. The CDR3 loop spans 16 amino acids. From germline, CDR1 is LNHNV and CDR2 YYDKDF (reference sequence). CDR3 in DNA: TGTGCCACCAGCGTATCCCCGGGACTAGGAACCAATGAGCAGTTCTTC. It specifies CATSVSPGLGTNEQFF.

This clonotype has a handful of counts. J is TRBJ2-2 and V is TRBV6-2 or TRBV6-3; D ambiguous. This CDR3 has 12 amino acids. V was trimmed by 7 bases and J by 5 bases, leaving 8 bases between them. Germline values: CDR1 MNHEY, CDR2 SVGEGT. The CDR3 sequence is CASTTRTGELFF. CDR3 bases: TGTGCCAGCACAACAAGGACCGGGGAGCTGTTTTTT.

This clonotype was recorded many times. The chain is built from TRBV6-1 and TRBJ2-7, with D maybe TRBD2 (6 bases). CDR1 is MNHNS, CDR2 SASEGT, per germline. Trimming left V 2 bases short and J 0 bases short, with 14 bases between. CDR3 length: 16 amino acids. CDR3 nucleotide sequence: TGTGCCAGCAGTGAATGGGGGGACTCTAGCTCCTACGAGCAGTACTTC. Translated: CASSEWGDSSSYEQYF.

The chain is built from TRBV29-1 and TRBJ2-1, with 8 bases identical to TRBD2. Germline CDR1 SQVTM, CDR2 ANQGSEA. With V trimmed by 0 bases and J by 7 bases, 8 bases remained unmatched. This CDR3 has 15 amino acids. This chain's CDR3 is CSVEEGREGWNEQFF. The CDR3 DNA sequence: TGCAGCGTTGAAGAGGGACGGGAGGGTTGGAATGAGCAGTTCTTC.

In this sample, this clonotype turned up a few times. The chain's CDR3 is CASSKQSEAFF. In DNA, the CDR3 is TGTGCCAGCAGCAAACAGAGTGAAGCTTTCTTT. This chain links TRBV13 with TRBJ1-1; D unclear. V lost 5 bases, J lost 7 bases, and 8 bases lay in between. The CDR3 sequence is 11 residues long. The germline CDR1 and CDR2 sequences are PRHDT and FYEKMQ (reference sequence).

This clonotype was detected ten times or more. V and J are TRBV12-3 or TRBV12-4 and TRBJ1-3; TRBD1 matches 7 bases. Trimming took 4 bases from V and 3 from J; bases not matched to a gene: 12. The CDR3 is 17 amino acids. Written as DNA, the CDR3 is TGTGCCAGCAGTTATGAGACAGGGAGAGTTTATGGAAACACCATATATTTT. Translating it yields CASSYETGRVYGNTIYF.

The genes are TRBV5-1 and TRBJ1-1; D call uncertain. Germline CDR1 SGHRS, CDR2 YFSETQ. The V gene lost 3 bases and the J gene lost 5 bases, with 17 bases spanning the gap. The CDR3 has 15 residues. The DNA for the CDR3 is TGCGCCAGCAGCTATAAGTCGACGGGCGGTACTGAAGCTTTCTTT. Translated, it gives CASSYKSTGGTEAFF.

The gene calls are TRBV12-3 or TRBV12-4 and TRBJ2-5; 7 bases line up with TRBD1. V shed 0 bases and J 2 bases; nucleotides not matched to a gene: 0. The CDR3 length is 14 residues. CDR3 nucleotides: TGTGCCAGCAGTTTAGCCAGGGGGCAAGAGACCCAGTACTTC. Translated, it gives CASSLARGQETQYF.

This chain links TRBV12-3 or TRBV12-4 with TRBJ2-5; D is tentatively TRBD1 or TRBD2 (5 bases each). V was clipped by 5 bases and J by 4 bases, with 17 bases between them. The CDR3 is 15 residues long. CDR3 bases: TGTGCCAGCAGTACGGGGACCTTGGGGCCAGAGACCCAGTACTTC. Its translation is CASSTGTLGPETQYF.

This rearrangement joins TRBV9 to TRBJ2-7, with 14 bases fitting TRBD2. CDR3 size: 16 residues. Trimming took 3 bases from V and 5 from J; bases not matched to a gene: 7. Germline CDR1 reads SGDLS; CDR2 reads YYNGEE. CDR3 region: CASSAQGLAGDHEQYF. As DNA, the CDR3 is TGTGCCAGCAGCGCCCAGGGACTAGCGGGAGACCACGAGCAGTACTTC.

This clonotype was observed a few times. V is TRBV7-2 and J is TRBJ2-4; 8 nucleotides line up with TRBD2. Per germline, CDR1 SGHTA and CDR2 FQGNSA. The J segment lost 3 bases and the V segment lost 3 bases, leaving 4 bases of the junction unmatched. This CDR3 contains 15 residues. The CDR3 nucleotides read TGTGCCAGCAGCTTTACTAGCGGCTACAAAAACATTCAGTACTTC. Its translation is CASSFTSGYKNIQYF.

This clonotype was seen a few times. This rearrangement joins TRBV6-5 to TRBJ2-1; 10 bases match TRBD2. Trimming cost V 5 bases and J 12 bases; bases outside gene matches: 10. Germline V gene sequence: CDR1 MNHEY, CDR2 SVGAGI. The CDR3 is made up of 14 amino acids. The CDR3 nucleotides read TGTGCCAGCAGTACTAGCGGGACGTCCGGGGTGCAGTTCTTC. This codes for CASSTSGTSGVQFF.

The chain combines TRBV12-3 or TRBV12-4 with TRBJ2-5; 9 bases align to TRBD2. The CDR3 contains 15 residues. V lost 5 bases, J lost 4 bases, and 8 bases stayed unmatched. This CDR3 reads CASSPGGSGRETQYF. CDR3 bases: TGTGCCAGCAGTCCCGGGGGTAGCGGGAGAGAGACCCAGTACTTC.

This clonotype has at least ten counts. The chain joins TRBV27 to TRBJ2-3; a possible D gene is TRBD1 (6 bases). In germline, CDR1 is MNHEY, CDR2 SMNVEV (reference sequence). CDR3 length: 15 amino acids. V lost 4 bases and J 0 bases, leaving 11 bases between the germline ends. The CDR3 loop is CASSSPGQSTDTQYF. Here the CDR3 DNA reads TGTGCCAGCAGTTCCCCCGGACAGAGCACAGATACGCAGTATTTT.

The chain combines TRBV20-1 with TRBJ2-2; 11 nucleotides match TRBD2. V trimming: 6 bases; J trimming: 4 bases; junction bases outside the gene matches: 10. Germline CDR1 and CDR2: DFQATT and SNEGSKA (reference sequence). This CDR3 spans 16 amino acids. The CDR3 here is CSAQFPGLAATGELFF. CDR3 DNA sequence: TGCAGTGCCCAATTCCCGGGACTAGCGGCCACCGGGGAGCTGTTTTTT.